These 28 T cell receptor beta chains were all obtained from the same sample, sequenced in a study of CD8 T cells in ankylosing spondylitis. Their target antigens are unknown. TCRdb redid the calling of the 5' RACE reads with MiXCR, one entry per CDR3 protein. The repertoire holds more than 500,000 distinct CDR3 sequences, with over 4% as singletons. Study outcomes and limitations: In ankylosing spondylitis blood, a motif of seven or eight highly homologous TCR beta variants appeared characteristic.

Sequenced material: blood, either unsorted or a sorted T cell fraction (not recorded which). The source is a male donor with ankylosing spondylitis.

This clonotype has ten or more counts. The J gene is TRBJ2-5, the V gene TRBV7-2; D could derive from TRBD1 or TRBD2 (5 bases each). Trimming removed 1 base at V and 5 bases at J, with 14 bases between. The CDR3 runs 15 residues. CDR1 and CDR2 (germline): SGHTA, FQGNSA. The CDR3: CASSLERGLTETQYF. DNA for the CDR3: TGTGCCAGCAGCTTAGAGAGGGGTCTAACGGAGACCCAGTACTTC.

This clonotype was counted many times. The J gene is TRBJ2-7, the V gene TRBV7-2; D is perhaps TRBD2 (6 bases). CDR1 is SGHTA and CDR2 is FQGNSA in the germline V gene. The germline V and J ends were trimmed by 2 bases and 2 bases, with 16 bases remaining between them. This CDR3 region has 16 residues. The CDR3 DNA is TGTGCCAGCAGCTTACTCTTTGGGGGGACTCCCTACGAGCAGTACTTC. It yields the protein CASSLLFGGTPYEQYF. Filled out from reference TRBV7-2 and TRBJ2-7, the complete variable domain reads GAGVSQSPSNKVTEKGKDVELRCDPISGHTALYWYRQSLGQGLEFLIYFQGNSAPDKSGLPSDRFSAERTGGSVSTLTIQRTQQEDSAVYLCASSLLFGGTPYEQYFGPGTRLTVT.

The sample holds many counts of this clonotype. The chain recombines TRBV24-1 with TRBJ2-1; 8 bases align to TRBD2. Germline loops: CDR1 KGHDR, CDR2 SFDVKD. The CDR3 has 14 residues. The V segment lost 5 bases and the J segment 5 bases; nucleotides outside the gene matches: 4. The CDR3 DNA reads as TGTGCCACCAGTGGTTCAGCGGGGGACAATGAGCAGTTCTTC. It yields the protein CATSGSAGDNEQFF.

This clonotype was seen a handful of times. V gene TRBV7-6 combines with J gene TRBJ2-6; D gene ambiguous. Trimming took 1 base from V and 0 from J, leaving 13 bases between them. Germline CDR1 reads SGHVS; CDR2 reads FNYEAQ. CDR3 length: 18 residues. The CDR3 protein is CASSLGGYPSSGANVLTF. As DNA, the CDR3 is TGTGCCAGCAGCTTAGGGGGATATCCTAGCTCTGGGGCCAACGTCCTGACTTTC.

This clonotype has a count of ten or more. Germline is not matched at one junction end, which may reflect a read error. The J gene is TRBJ2-1, the V gene TRBV29-1; D could derive from TRBD1 or TRBD2 (6 bases each). Germline CDR1 is SQVTM and CDR2 is ANQGSEA. The CDR3 is 14 amino acids. The CDR3 nucleotides are TGTGGTTGCGGGAACAGGGCATCCTACAATGAGCAGTTCTTC. Residues: CGCGNRASYNEQFF.

This clonotype has a count of ten or more. CDR3 in amino acids: CASSSRGFSYEQYF. The DNA of the CDR3 is TGTGCCAGCAGTTCCAGGGGTTTTTCCTACGAGCAGTACTTC. The chain recombines TRBV28 with TRBJ2-7; tentative D call: TRBD1 (6 bases). Trimming shortened V by 4 bases and J by 1 base, and 11 bases separated the two germline ends. The CDR3 covers 14 residues. Germline CDR1 and CDR2: MDHEN and SYDVKM.

This clonotype occurred many times. This chain links TRBV12-3 or TRBV12-4 with TRBJ2-7, with D perhaps TRBD1 (5 bases). The CDR3 runs to 13 residues. The germline V and J ends were trimmed by 5 bases and 5 bases, with 13 bases remaining between them. The CDR3 loop is CASSPGFRDEQYF. The CDR3 DNA reads as TGTGCCAGCAGTCCAGGGTTTAGGGACGAGCAGTACTTC.

This chain uses TRBV28 with TRBJ2-5, with D tentatively TRBD2 (8 bases). The V end was cut by 4 bases, the J end by 0 bases, with 18 bases between. Germline V CDR1 and CDR2: MDHEN, SYDVKM. There are 17 residues in the CDR3. Written as DNA, the CDR3 is TGTGCCAGCAGTTCACAGGGGCCTAGCGGGTACCAAGAGACCCAGTACTTC. Protein sequence: CASSSQGPSGYQETQYF.

This clonotype appeared many times. The chain is built from TRBV9 and TRBJ2-2; 11 bases are a match to TRBD2. Germline V gene lookup returns CDR1 SGDLS and CDR2 YYNGEE. The CDR3 has 17 residues. V lost 6 bases and J lost 0; bases outside the gene matches: 7. CDR3 loop: CASTLLAGVTNTGELFF. In DNA, the CDR3 is TGTGCCAGCACCCTACTAGCGGGAGTTACGAACACCGGGGAGCTGTTTTTT.

This clonotype was counted at least ten times. The chain combines TRBV5-1 with TRBJ2-3; D gene uncertain. Trimming took off 5 bases at V and 1 base at J, with 11 bases between the two ends. The CDR3 contains 14 residues. Germline-derived CDR1 and CDR2 are SGHRS and YFSETQ. CDR3: CASRPDGGTDTQYF. The CDR3 DNA reads as TGCGCCAGCAGACCGGACGGAGGCACAGATACGCAGTATTTT.

There are many counts of this clonotype. The chain links TRBV6-2 or TRBV6-3 to TRBJ2-7; D uncertain. The V end was cut by 2 bases, the J end by 5 bases, with 16 bases between. CDR3 size: 15 residues. CDR1 and CDR2 from the germline V gene are MNHEY and SVGEGT. CDR3 nucleotide sequence: TGTGCCAGCAGTTACCCGGACCGCGAGCTGGACGAGCAGTACTTC. Protein: CASSYPDRELDEQYF.

In this sample, this clonotype turned up many times. The chain employs TRBV4-3 and TRBJ1-5; no definite D call. This CDR3 comprises 13 residues. Germline loops: CDR1 LGHNA, CDR2 YSLEER. The V end lost 0 bases, the J end lost 6 bases, and 6 bases lay between the germline ends. The CDR3: CASSQDISQPQHF. In DNA, the CDR3 is TGCGCCAGCAGCCAAGATATCAGTCAGCCCCAGCATTTT.

The sample holds many counts of this clonotype. The rearrangement uses TRBV4-3 and TRBJ2-5; D is perhaps TRBD1 (5 bases). V was pared by 1 base and J by 2 bases, with 11 bases between. Looked up from germline, CDR1 is LGHNA and CDR2 is YSLEER. The CDR3 length is 15 residues. CDR3 nucleotide sequence: TGCGCCAGCAGCCAAGGTTTCAGGGAACAAGAGACCCAGTACTTC. This translates into CASSQGFREQETQYF.

This clonotype appeared many times. The chain is built from TRBV12-3 or TRBV12-4 and TRBJ1-3, with 9 bases matching TRBD1. After removal of 3 bases from V and 1 base from J, the junction contained 1 base not matched to a gene. The CDR3 consists of 15 residues. CDR3 region: CASSFGTGSGNTIYF. The DNA for the CDR3 is TGTGCCAGCAGTTTCGGGACAGGGTCTGGAAACACCATATATTTT.

This clonotype was found many times. The chain has TRBV20-1 and TRBJ1-5, with a weak D call TRBD1 (5 bases). Germline loops: CDR1 DFQATT, CDR2 SNEGSKA (reference sequence). The CDR3 length is 15 residues. V shed 4 bases and J shed 0 bases, with 13 bases lying between them. The CDR3 bases are TGCAGTGCTAAGGGAGGGACCCGTAGCAATCAGCCCCAGCATTTT. Protein product: CSAKGGTRSNQPQHF.

This clonotype was recorded at least ten times. In DNA form, the CDR3 reads TGCAGTGCTAGGGTGGGGTATGATGAAAAACTGTTTTTT. Amino acid sequence: CSARVGYDEKLFF. This chain joins TRBV20-1 and TRBJ1-4, with D hard to call. CDR1 is DFQATT and CDR2 is SNEGSKA in the germline V gene (reference sequence). Trimming cost V 3 bases and J 6 bases, with 11 bases left between them. The CDR3 sequence is 13 residues long.

The rearrangement uses TRBV20-1 and TRBJ1-1; D is uncertain. The CDR3 covers 11 residues. Germline CDR1 reads DFQATT; CDR2 reads SNEGSKA (reference sequence). The CDR3: CSLESNTEAFF. The CDR3 region has the DNA TGCAGCTTAGAATCGAACACTGAAGCTTTCTTT.

This clonotype was seen repeatedly, ten times or more. The V gene is TRBV29-1, the J gene TRBJ2-5; D unresolved. Per the germline V gene, CDR1 is SQVTM and CDR2 is ANQGSEA. V was pared by 5 bases and J by 4 bases, with 14 bases between. This CDR3 spans 13 amino acids. In nucleotides, the CDR3 is TGCAGCGTTCGGCCCATGCTTATAGAGACCCAGTACTTC. It translates to CSVRPMLIETQYF. Together with reference TRBV29-1 and TRBJ2-5, the CDR3 gives the full variable domain: SAVISQKPSRDICQRGTSLTIQCQVDSQVTMMFWYRQQPGQSLTLIATANQGSEATYESGFVIDKFPISRPNLTFSTLTVSNMSPEDSSIYLCSVRPMLIETQYFGPGTRLLVL.

This clonotype has a count of ten or more. This sequence joins TRBV4-3 and TRBJ2-7, with no clear D. V was pared by 0 bases and J by 1 base, with 4 bases between. The CDR3 length is 13 residues. Germline V gene lookup returns CDR1 LGHNA and CDR2 YSLEER. The DNA of the CDR3 is TGCGCCAGCAGCCAAGATCGGTCCTACGAGCAGTACTTC. It specifies CASSQDRSYEQYF.

The sample holds many counts of this clonotype. The chain links TRBV4-3 to TRBJ2-5; TRBD2 aligns across 7 bases. The junction had 5 bases not matched to a gene; V was cut back by 3 bases and J by 4 bases. Germline V CDR1 and CDR2: LGHNA, YSLEER. The CDR3 totals 14 residues. Here the CDR3 DNA reads TGCGCCAGCAGCCAGAGATTAGCGGGAGAGACCCAGTACTTC. It yields the protein CASSQRLAGETQYF.

This clonotype appeared a few times. The V and J genes are TRBV2 and TRBJ2-7, with D maybe TRBD1 (6 bases). Germline values: CDR1 SNHLY, CDR2 FYNNEI. The CDR3 is made up of 13 amino acids. Trimming pared 4 bases from V and 3 bases from J, leaving 10 bases between. For the CDR3, the DNA is TGTGCCAGCAGTGGGGGACACCGCTACGAGCAGTACTTC. Protein product: CASSGGHRYEQYF.

This clonotype was seen many times. The V gene is TRBV20-1, the J gene TRBJ1-6, with D perhaps TRBD1 (5 bases). The CDR3 covers 13 residues. Germline lookup yields CDR1 DFQATT and CDR2 SNEGSKA (reference sequence). The V end was cut by 6 bases, the J end by 10 bases, with 16 bases between. The chain's CDR3 is CSAAGTVNSPLHF. The CDR3 DNA sequence: TGCAGTGCCGCAGGGACCGTGAACTCACCCCTCCACTTT.

This clonotype has ten or more counts. This chain connects TRBV7-9 to TRBJ1-1; weak D call: TRBD1 (5 bases). Germline-derived CDR1 and CDR2 are SEHNR and FQNEAQ (reference sequence). The CDR3 is made up of 13 amino acids. Trimming cost V 2 bases and J 8 bases, with 12 bases left between them. This CDR3 reads CASSLSTREEAFF. CDR3 sequence (DNA): TGTGCCAGCAGCTTATCCACCAGGGAAGAAGCTTTCTTT. The full variable domain, its missing parts supplied by reference TRBV7-9 and TRBJ1-1, is DTGVSQNPRHKITKRGQNVTFRCDPISEHNRLYWYRQTLGQGPEFLTYFQNEAQLEKSRLLSDRFSAERPKGSFSTLEIQRTEQGDSAMYLCASSLSTREEAFFGQGTRLTVV.

Ten or more counts support this clonotype. This chain joins TRBV20-1 and TRBJ2-1; D unresolved. This CDR3 has 14 residues. Germline CDR1 and CDR2: DFQATT and SNEGSKA (reference sequence). The V end lost 3 bases, the J end lost 0 bases, and 9 bases lay between the germline ends. CDR3 residues: CSASRPSSYNEQFF. DNA of the CDR3: TGCAGTGCTAGTAGGCCGAGCTCCTACAATGAGCAGTTCTTC.

This clonotype was counted at least ten times. CDR3 bases: TGTGCCACCAGTGACACCTTGGGGTCTGGGGCCAACGTCCTGACTTTC. Translation gives CATSDTLGSGANVLTF. This chain joins TRBV24-1 and TRBJ2-6; no firm D call. The CDR3 is 16 residues long. Germline CDR1 reads KGHDR; CDR2 reads SFDVKD. V lost 4 bases and J lost 1, with 10 bases in between.

The genes are TRBV30 and TRBJ2-5, with 10 bases matching TRBD1. The junction had 10 bases not matched to a gene; V was cut back by 5 bases and J by 7 bases. This CDR3 comprises 14 residues. CDR1 GTSNPN and CDR2 SVGIG come from the germline V gene (reference sequence). The CDR3 sequence is CAWAFRDRGTTQYF. CDR3 nucleotide sequence: TGTGCCTGGGCCTTTCGGGACAGGGGTACGACCCAGTACTTC.

The J gene is TRBJ2-3, the V gene TRBV18; the D gene is possibly TRBD1 (6 bases). This CDR3 is built from 12 residues. Deletions cut 6 bases from V and 6 bases from J, with 10 bases between. Per germline, CDR1 KGHSH and CDR2 LQKENI. The CDR3 sequence: CASSFDRDTQYF. CDR3 sequence (DNA): TGTGCCAGCTCCTTCGACAGGGATACGCAGTATTTT.

This clonotype was seen many times. The rearrangement uses TRBV12-3 or TRBV12-4 and TRBJ2-3; maybe TRBD2 (5 bases). V shed 3 bases and J shed 7 bases, with 14 bases lying between them. The CDR3 runs to 14 residues. The CDR3 spells CASSFPGVRYTQYF. CDR3 DNA sequence: TGTGCCAGCAGTTTCCCCGGGGTTAGGTATACGCAGTATTTT.